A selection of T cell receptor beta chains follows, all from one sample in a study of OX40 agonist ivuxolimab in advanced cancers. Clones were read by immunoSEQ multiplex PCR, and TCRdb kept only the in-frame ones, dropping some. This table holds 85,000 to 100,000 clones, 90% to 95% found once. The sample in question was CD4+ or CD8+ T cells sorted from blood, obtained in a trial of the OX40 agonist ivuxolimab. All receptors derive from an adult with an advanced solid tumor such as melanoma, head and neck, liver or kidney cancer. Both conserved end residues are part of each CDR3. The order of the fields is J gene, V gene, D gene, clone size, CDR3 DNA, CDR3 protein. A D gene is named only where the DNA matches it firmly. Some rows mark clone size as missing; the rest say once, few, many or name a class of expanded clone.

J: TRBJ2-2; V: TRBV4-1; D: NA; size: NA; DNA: TGCGCCAGCAGCCAAGACCCAAACACCGGGGAGCTGTTTTTT; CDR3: CASSQDPNTGELFF
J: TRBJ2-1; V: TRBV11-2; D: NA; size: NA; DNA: TGTGCCAGCAGCGCGACAGACACCCTTCACAATGAGCAGTTCTTC; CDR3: CASSATDTLHNEQFF
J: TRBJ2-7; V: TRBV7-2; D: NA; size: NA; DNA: TGTGCCAGCAGACTTACTGAATACGAGCAGTACTTC; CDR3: CASRLTEYEQYF
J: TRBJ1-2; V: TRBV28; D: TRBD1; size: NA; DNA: TGTGCCAGCAGGCAGGGGGGGGACTTCCCAGTCTACACCTTC; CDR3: CASRQGGDFPVYTF
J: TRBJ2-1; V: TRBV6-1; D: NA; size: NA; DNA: TGTGCCAGCAGCCTCTACAATGAGCAGTTCTTC; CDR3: CASSLYNEQFF
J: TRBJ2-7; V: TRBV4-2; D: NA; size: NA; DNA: TGTGCCAGCAGCCAAGGAGTGGGGAGTTGGTACGAGCAGTACTTC; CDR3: CASSQGVGSWYEQYF
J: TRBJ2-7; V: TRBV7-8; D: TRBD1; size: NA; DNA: TGTGCCAGCAGCTATACCGGGACAGGGTTTTCCTACGAGCAGTACTTC; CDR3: CASSYTGTGFSYEQYF
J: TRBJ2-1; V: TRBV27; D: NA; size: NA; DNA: TGTGCCAGCAGTAGGGTGGGAACCTACAATGAGCAGTTCTTC; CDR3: CASSRVGTYNEQFF
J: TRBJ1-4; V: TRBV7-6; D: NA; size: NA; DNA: TGTGCCAGCAGCCAAGGAGAAATCAGGGGTGAAAAACTGTTTTTT; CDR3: CASSQGEIRGEKLFF
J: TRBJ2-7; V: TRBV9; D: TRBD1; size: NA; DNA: TGTGCCAGCAGCGTAGGAGGCCAGGGGGCGCACGAGCAGTACTTC; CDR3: CASSVGGQGAHEQYF
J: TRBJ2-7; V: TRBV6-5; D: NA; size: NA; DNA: TGTGCCAGCAGTACCGGCGTAGGAGGGGGTTACGAGCAGTACTTC; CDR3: CASSTGVGGGYEQYF
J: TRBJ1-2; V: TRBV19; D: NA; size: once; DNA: TGTGCCAGTAGTATAGTGGTGGGCTATGGCTACACCTTC; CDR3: CASSIVVGYGYTF
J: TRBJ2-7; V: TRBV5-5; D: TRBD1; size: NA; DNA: TGTGCCAGCAGGCGGACAGGGGGCGAGTACGAGCAGTACTTC; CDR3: CASRRTGGEYEQYF
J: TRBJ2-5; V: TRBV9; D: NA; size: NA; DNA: TGTGCCAGCAGCGTAGCTTTAGGGGGAGAGACCCAGTACTTC; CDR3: CASSVALGGETQYF
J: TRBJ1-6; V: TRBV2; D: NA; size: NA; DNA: TGTGCCAGCAGTGAAGCGCTTCGGGGGGATTCACCCCTCCACTTT; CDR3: CASSEALRGDSPLHF
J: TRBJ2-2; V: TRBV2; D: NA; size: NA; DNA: TGTGCCAGCAGTGCGAGGGAGGCCAACACCGGGGAGCTGTTTTTT; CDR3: CASSAREANTGELFF
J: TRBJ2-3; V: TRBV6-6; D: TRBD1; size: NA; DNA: TGTGCCAGCAGCCTGACAGGGGCCAGCACAGATACGCAGTATTTT; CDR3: CASSLTGASTDTQYF
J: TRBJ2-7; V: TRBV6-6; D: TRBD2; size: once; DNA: TGTGCCAGCAGTCTGAGCGGGAGCTACGAGCAGTACTTC; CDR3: CASSLSGSYEQYF
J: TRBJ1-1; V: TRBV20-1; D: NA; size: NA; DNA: TGCAGTGCAAGACGGAGCAGCGAAGCTTTCTTT; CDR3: CSARRSSEAFF
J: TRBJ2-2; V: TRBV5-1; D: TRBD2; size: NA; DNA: TGCGCCAGCAGCCCCTCGGCCGGGCTAGCGGGAGAAGTGTCTCGGGGGGAGCTGTTTTTT; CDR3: CASSPSAGLAGEVSRGELFF
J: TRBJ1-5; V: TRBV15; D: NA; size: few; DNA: TGTGCCACCGGCAGGGACAATCAGCCCCAGCATTTT; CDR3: CATGRDNQPQHF
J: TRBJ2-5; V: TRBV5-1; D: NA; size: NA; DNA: TGCGCCAGCAGCGCTGGACAGAACCAAGAGACCCAGTACTTC; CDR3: CASSAGQNQETQYF
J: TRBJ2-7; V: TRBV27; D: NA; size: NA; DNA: TGTGCCAGCAGTTTACTCGGGGGCCACGAGCAGTACTTC; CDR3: CASSLLGGHEQYF
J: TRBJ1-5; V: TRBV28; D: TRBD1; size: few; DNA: TGTGCCAGCAGTTTACCCCGACAGGGCTTGAGCAATCAGCCCCAGCATTTT; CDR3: CASSLPRQGLSNQPQHF
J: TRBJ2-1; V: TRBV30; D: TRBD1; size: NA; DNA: TGTGCCTGTACCGGGACAGGGTCCTACAATGAGCAGTTCTTC; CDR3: CACTGTGSYNEQFF
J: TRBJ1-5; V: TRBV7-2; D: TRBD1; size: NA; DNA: TGTGCCAGCAGCACCCGACAGGGTACGCAGCCCCAGCATTTT; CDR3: CASSTRQGTQPQHF
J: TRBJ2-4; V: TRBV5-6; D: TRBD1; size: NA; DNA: TGTGCCAGCAGCTTGATAGGACAGGGATACATTCAGTACTTC; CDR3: CASSLIGQGYIQYF
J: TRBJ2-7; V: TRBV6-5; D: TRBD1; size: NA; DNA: TGTGCCAGCAGTTCGACCTCCGGGACAGGGGTGTACGAGCAGTACTTC; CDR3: CASSSTSGTGVYEQYF
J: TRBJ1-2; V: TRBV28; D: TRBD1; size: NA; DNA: TGTGCCAGCAGTTTCCATTCGGGACAGGGAGGTGGCTACACCTTC; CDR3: CASSFHSGQGGGYTF
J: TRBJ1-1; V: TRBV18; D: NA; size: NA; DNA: TGTGCCAGCTCACCGACTCCCGAAGGGTTCGCTGAAGCTTTCTTT; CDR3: CASSPTPEGFAEAFF
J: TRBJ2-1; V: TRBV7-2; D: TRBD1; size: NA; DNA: TGTGCCAGCAGCTTCGGACAGGCCCGTGTTCTGTTCTTC; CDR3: CASSFGQARVLFF
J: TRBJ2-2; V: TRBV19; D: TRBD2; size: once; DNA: TGTGCCAGTAGTCTAGCGGCGAACACCGGGGAGCTGTTTTTT; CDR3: CASSLAANTGELFF
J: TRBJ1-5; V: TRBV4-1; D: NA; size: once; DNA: TGCGCCAGCAGCCAAGATAAGGGTCAGAAGGAATCGCCCCAGCATTTT; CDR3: CASSQDKGQKESPQHF
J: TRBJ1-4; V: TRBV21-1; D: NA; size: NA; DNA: TGTGCCAGCAGCAAAATTTCCGGGACAACATACGGGAATTGTGAAAAACTGTTTTTT; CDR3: CASSKISGTTYGNCEKLFF
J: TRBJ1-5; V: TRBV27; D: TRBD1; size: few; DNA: TGTGCCAGCAGGGTACAGGGGGCACGCAATCAGCCCCAGCATTTT; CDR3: CASRVQGARNQPQHF
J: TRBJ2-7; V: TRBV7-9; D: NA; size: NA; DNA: TGTGCCAGCAGCTCTCAGGGTAATTCCTACGAGCAGTACTTC; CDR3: CASSSQGNSYEQYF
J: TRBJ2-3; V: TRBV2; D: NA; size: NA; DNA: TGTGCCAGCAGTGAAGCGCGGTGGGGGGATACAGATACGCAGTATTTT; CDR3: CASSEARWGDTDTQYF
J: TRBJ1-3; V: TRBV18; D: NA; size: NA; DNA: TGTGCCAGCTCACCAGCGGTCTCTGGAAACACCATATATTTT; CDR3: CASSPAVSGNTIYF
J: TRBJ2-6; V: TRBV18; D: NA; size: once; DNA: TGTGCCAGCTCAGAGGGTGCTGGGGCCAACGTCCTGACTTTC; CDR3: CASSEGAGANVLTF
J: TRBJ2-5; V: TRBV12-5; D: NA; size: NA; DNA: TGTGCTAGTGCCCTACTCCCTCTCGTAGAGACCCAGTACTTC; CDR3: CASALLPLVETQYF
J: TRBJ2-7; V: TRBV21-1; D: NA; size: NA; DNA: TGTGCCAGCAGCAAAGCAAGCGGGCACGAGCAGTACTTC; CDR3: CASSKASGHEQYF
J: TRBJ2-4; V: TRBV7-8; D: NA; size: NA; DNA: TGTGCCAGCAGCTCCCGACAGGAACTAGCCAAAAACATTCAGTACTTC; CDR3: CASSSRQELAKNIQYF
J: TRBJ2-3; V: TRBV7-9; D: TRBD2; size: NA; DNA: TGTGCCAGCAGCTTAGGGTCTAGCGGGAGGCTAGATACGCAGTATTTT; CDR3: CASSLGSSGRLDTQYF
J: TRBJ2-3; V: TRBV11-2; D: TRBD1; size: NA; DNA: TGTGCCAGCAGCCCGGGACAGAGCCTAATCACAGATACGCAGTATTTT; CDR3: CASSPGQSLITDTQYF
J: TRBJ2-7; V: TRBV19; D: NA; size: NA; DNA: TGTGCCAGTAGTAAGAACAGGGAGTCCTACGAGCAGTACTTC; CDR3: CASSKNRESYEQYF
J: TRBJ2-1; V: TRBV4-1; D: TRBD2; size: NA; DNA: TGCGCCAGCAGCGGTAGGACTAGCGGGAGTGGAAATGAGCAGTTCTTC; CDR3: CASSGRTSGSGNEQFF
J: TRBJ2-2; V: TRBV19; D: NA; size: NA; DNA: TGTGCCAGTAGCAGGACCCAGAACACCGGGGAGCTGTTTTTT; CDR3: CASSRTQNTGELFF
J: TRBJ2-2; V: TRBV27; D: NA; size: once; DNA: TGTGCCAGCAGTCAGGGGGGGACAGTAACGAACACCGGGGAGCTGTTTTTT; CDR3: CASSQGGTVTNTGELFF
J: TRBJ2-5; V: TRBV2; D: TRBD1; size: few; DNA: TGTGCCAGCATGGGGACAGGGGGCGCGGAGACCCAGTACTTC; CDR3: CASMGTGGAETQYF
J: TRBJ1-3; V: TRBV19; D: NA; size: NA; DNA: TGTGCCAGTAGTAGGAGGGGACTCTCTGGAAACACCATATATTTT; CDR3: CASSRRGLSGNTIYF
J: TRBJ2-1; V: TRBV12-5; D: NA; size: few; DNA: TGTGCTAGTGGTTTCCAAGTTGGGAGCGGATCCTACAATGAGCAGTTCTTC; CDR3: CASGFQVGSGSYNEQFF
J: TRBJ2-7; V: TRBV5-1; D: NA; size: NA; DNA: TGCGCCAGCAGCTTGGGACAGAGAACCTACGAGCAGTACTTC; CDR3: CASSLGQRTYEQYF
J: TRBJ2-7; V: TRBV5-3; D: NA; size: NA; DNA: TGTGCCAGAAGCTTGGGAGGAGGGGACGAGCAGTACTTC; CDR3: CARSLGGGDEQYF
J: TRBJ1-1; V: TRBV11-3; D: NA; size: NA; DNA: TGTGCCAGCAGCAGAGGGAACACTGAAGCTTTCTTT; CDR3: CASSRGNTEAFF
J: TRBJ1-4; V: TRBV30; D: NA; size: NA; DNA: TGTGCCTGGAGTGTACTAGCTGGGGAAAAACTGTTTTTT; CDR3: CAWSVLAGEKLFF
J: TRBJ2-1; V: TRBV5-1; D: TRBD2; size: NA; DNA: TGCGCCAGCAGCTTGCAAGGGACTAGTACCAATGAGCAGTTCTTC; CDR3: CASSLQGTSTNEQFF
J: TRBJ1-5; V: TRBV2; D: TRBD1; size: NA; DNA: TGTGCCAGCAGTGAGAATCCGGGACAGAATAGCAATCAGCCCCAGCATTTT; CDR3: CASSENPGQNSNQPQHF